These 8 T cell receptor beta chains share one sample of origin, sequenced in a study of CXCR3-negative and CXCR3-positive naive CD8 T cells. Study-wide findings and caveats: More hydrophobic TRB CDR3s were found in CXCR3-positive naive cells than in CXCR3-negative naive cells.

In preparing the TRB cDNA libraries, 5' RACE with UMI labels was used. Each CDR3 protein gets one entry in TCRdb, which reprocessed the 5' RACE reads and gives no DNA. This table holds 65,000 to 75,000 distinct CDR3 sequences. These TCRs are of unknown antigen specificity. The sample comprised naive CXCR3+ CD8+ T cells from blood. The subset was: CD45RO-CCR7+CD27+CD95- naive CD8+ T cells expressing CXCR3 (TNR3+). The receptors were sampled from a human donor in good health. Some clones in this sample may be carry-over from other donors' samples.

The gene calls are TRBV5-1 and TRBJ2-3. The germline V gene has CDR1 SGHRS and CDR2 YFSETQ. CDR3 length: 16 residues. CDR3 protein: CASSLSEARSTDTQYF.

The V gene is TRBV7-3, the J gene TRBJ2-5; TCRdb designates TRBD1, a call that cannot be tested without DNA. Germline CDR1 SGHTA, CDR2 FQGTGA. CDR3 length: 13 residues. The CDR3 loop is CASSAGGQETQYF.

The gene calls are TRBV11-3 and TRBJ1-1. Germline V gene lookup returns CDR1 SGHNT and CDR2 YENEEA. This CDR3 has 16 amino acids. The CDR3 here is CASSSDGWWRVTEAFF.

Considering frequency, this clonotype is medium-sized. The V call is TRBV4-1, the J call TRBJ1-5. The germline gives CDR1 MGHRA, CDR2 YSYEKL. The CDR3 has 13 amino acids. This CDR3 reads CASSQESDQPQHF.

The V call is TRBV20-1, the J call TRBJ2-7; TCRdb designates TRBD2, a call that cannot be tested without DNA. Germline V gene sequence: CDR1 DFQATT, CDR2 SNEGSKA (reference sequence). CDR3 length equals 13 residues. The chain's CDR3 is CSAAPGLSYEQYF.

The gene calls are TRBV12-5 and TRBJ1-1. The CDR3 totals 13 residues. The germline V gene has CDR1 LGHNT and CDR2 FRNRAP. CDR3 region: CASGATENTEAFF.

The CDR3: CASTGDRVYEQYF. V usage is TRBV2 and J usage is TRBJ2-7; TCRdb lists TRBD1, though no DNA is available to test this call. CDR3 length: 13 residues. Per germline, CDR1 SNHLY and CDR2 FYNNEI.

This sequence joins TRBV7-6 and TRBJ2-2. The CDR3 spans 13 residues. In germline, CDR1 is SGHVS, CDR2 FNYEAQ. The CDR3: CASSLAVAGELFF.